This TCR beta chain was recorded in a study of blood T cell repertoires in COVID-19. At the level of the study: PBMCs, B-cell-depleted T cells, or T cells were the source of the cDNA or gDNA that made up the material.

Original methodology: Estimation of nucleated cell counts relied on the amplification of reference gene primers. Here immunoSEQ multiplex PCR was the method, and the copy in TCRdb shows in-frame clones only, minus some. V, J and clone size are those of that table, while D and trimming were read from the DNA. The sample has approximately 59,000 clones; roughly 90% are singletons. This clone was picked up one time. This TCR came from a human donor in a cohort sampled during active COVID-19. What was sequenced was peripheral blood.

CDR3 in DNA: TGTGCCAGCAGCTTGGTCATCCTAGCAGGAGAGACCCAGTACTTC. Its translation is CASSLVILAGETQYF. This rearrangement joins TRBV5-6 to TRBJ2-5, with a tentative D call TRBD2 (5 bases). The germline V gene encodes CDR1 SGHDT and CDR2 YYEEEE. The CDR3 consists of 15 residues. Trimming cost V 0 bases and J 4 bases, with 13 bases left between them.